Below are 9 T cell receptor beta chains sequenced from a single sample in a study of blood T cells in healthy people across ages. Combining a sample-barcoded 5' primer with a J-beta primer mix, a second PCR ran for roughly 7 to 12 cycles. TCRdb re-called the 5' RACE reads through MiXCR, storing one row per CDR3 protein. Of around 1,800,000 distinct CDR3 sequences detected, about two fifths appear once; the ten largest clones hold roughly 24%. Sequencing was performed on blood. The receptors here all came from a human donor in good health.

The chain is built from TRBV7-9 and TRBJ2-5; tentatively, D is TRBD2 (6 bases). The DNA end lines up better with TRBJ2-7; the J call may be wrong. The CDR3 covers 15 residues. Germline V lookup: CDR1 SEHNR, CDR2 FQNEAQ (reference sequence). The CDR3 DNA is TGTGCCACCACCTATTTAGAACTAGCCCCCCACGAGCAGTACTTC. It is translated as CATTYLELAPHEQYF.

The chain has TRBV7-2 and TRBJ1-1; unclear D gene. This CDR3 has 13 residues. V dropped 2 bases and J dropped 0 bases, with 4 bases sitting between them. Germline V gene data show CDR1 as SGHTA and CDR2 as FQGNSA. CDR3 region: CASSLWMNTEAFF. The DNA for the CDR3 is TGTGCCAGCAGCTTATGGATGAACACTGAAGCTTTCTTT.

This sequence joins TRBV6-1 and TRBJ2-7; D perhaps matches TRBD1 (6 bases). Trimming pared 2 bases from V and 4 bases from J, leaving 15 bases between. The CDR3 is 15 amino acids. Looked up from germline, CDR1 is MNHNS and CDR2 is SASEGT. CDR3 amino acids: CASSESPQGFYEQYF. Written as DNA, the CDR3 is TGTGCCAGCAGTGAATCTCCGCAGGGGTTTTACGAGCAGTACTTC.

The chain couples TRBV20-1 to TRBJ2-7, with 9 positions matching TRBD2. Germline assignment: CDR1 DFQATT and CDR2 SNEGSKA (reference sequence). This CDR3 has 14 residues. The CDR3 region has the DNA TGCAGCGCGATATCAGGGCGGGGGGGCAACGAGCAGTACGTC. This codes for CSAISGRGGNEQYV.

This chain connects TRBV4-3 to TRBJ1-6; TRBD1 is a possible D gene (5 bases). V was pared by 0 bases and J by 2 bases, with 11 bases between. This CDR3 contains 17 residues. The germline gives CDR1 LGHNA, CDR2 YSLEER. CDR3 amino acids: CASSQDREGTYNSPLHF. In DNA, the CDR3 is TGCGCCAGCAGCCAAGACAGGGAAGGGACCTATAATTCACCCCTCCACTTT.

A few counts support this clonotype. The CDR3 protein is CASSLRRGAVGANVLTF. Here the CDR3 DNA reads TGTGCCAGCAGCCTTAGAAGGGGCGCGGTTGGGGCCAACGTCCTGACTTTC. V usage is TRBV5-5 and J usage is TRBJ2-6, with D possibly being TRBD1 (5 bases). This CDR3 has 17 residues. V gave up 4 bases and J gave up 3 bases, with 17 bases separating them. The germline gives CDR1 SGHKS, CDR2 YYEKEE (reference sequence).

Written as DNA, the CDR3 is TGTGCCAGCAGTTACTCGAACTCCGGGACAGGGCGCTCCTACGAGCAGTACTTC. It codes for CASSYSNSGTGRSYEQYF. The gene calls are TRBV6-5 and TRBJ2-7; 9 nucleotides line up with TRBD1. This CDR3 is 18 amino acids long. Trimming cost V 0 bases and J 0 bases; bases outside gene matches: 9. The germline CDR1 and CDR2 sequences are MNHEY and SVGAGI.

This clonotype occurred once. This rearrangement joins TRBV29-1 to TRBJ2-1; D is undetermined. Per the germline V gene, CDR1 is SQVTM and CDR2 is ANQGSEA. CDR3 length: 13 amino acids. For the CDR3, the DNA is TGCGGCGCCGAACCTTCCGGGTACAATGAGCAGTTCTTC. Translation gives CGAEPSGYNEQFF.

The genes are TRBV4-1 and TRBJ2-7; 8 nucleotides align to TRBD2. From germline, CDR1 is MGHRA and CDR2 YSYEKL. The V and J ends lost 1 base and 6 bases, in that order; junction bases with no gene match: 11. This CDR3 comprises 16 residues. The CDR3 nucleotides are TGCGCCAGCAGCCAAGGGCTAGCGGGCGGCGGGATCGAGCAGTACTTC. The encoded protein is CASSQGLAGGGIEQYF.